Listed here are 22 T cell receptor beta chains from one sample, sequenced in a study of T cells after yellow fever vaccination. TCRdb reprocessed the 5' RACE reads with MiXCR, giving one entry per CDR3 protein. The sample gives some 560,000 distinct CDR3 sequences, about a fifth of which show up once; 14% is in the top ten. The source was PBMCs, collected 15 days after the yellow fever booster vaccination. Receptors were obtained from a man aged 30-40 years who received the YFV17D yellow fever vaccine.

This clonotype has a handful of counts. The chain has TRBV28 and TRBJ2-3; D is perhaps TRBD1 (5 bases). V gave up 8 bases and J gave up 6 bases, with 12 bases separating them. Per the germline V gene, CDR1 is MDHEN and CDR2 is SYDVKM. The CDR3 extends over 12 amino acids. This CDR3 reads CASGHHGDTQYF. The CDR3 DNA reads TGTGCCAGCGGACACCACGGGGATACGCAGTATTTT.

This chain uses TRBV20-1 with TRBJ1-2; no definite D call. Looked up from germline, CDR1 is DFQATT and CDR2 is SNEGSKA (reference sequence). Trimming took off 0 bases at V and 8 bases at J, with 10 bases between the two ends. The CDR3 has 12 residues. The CDR3 DNA reads as TGCAGTGCTAGAGACCCTCCTGGCGGCTACACCTTC. This encodes CSARDPPGGYTF.

The chain links TRBV19 to TRBJ2-1; 8 positions match TRBD1. Germline V gene lookup returns CDR1 LNHDA and CDR2 SQIVND (reference sequence). V shed 1 base, J shed 4 bases, and the junction held 3 bases outside the gene matches. The CDR3 contains 15 residues. CDR3 bases: TGTGCCAGTAGTATAGCCCACAGGGGGTACAATGAGCAGTTCTTC. As protein: CASSIAHRGYNEQFF.

The V and J genes are TRBV20-1 and TRBJ1-5; TRBD1 might be the D (5 bases). This CDR3 has 14 amino acids. The germline gives CDR1 DFQATT, CDR2 SNEGSKA (reference sequence). Deletions cut 0 bases from V and 8 bases from J, with 14 bases between. The CDR3 is CSARDAGWGEPQHF. The DNA of the CDR3 is TGCAGTGCTAGAGATGCGGGATGGGGGGAGCCCCAGCATTTT.

V usage is TRBV24-1 and J usage is TRBJ2-7; the D gene is possibly TRBD1 (6 bases). V dropped 4 bases and J dropped 3 bases, with 9 bases sitting between them. Germline V CDR1 and CDR2: KGHDR, SFDVKD. This CDR3 has 13 amino acids. CDR3: CATSDPGHYEQYF. DNA of the CDR3: TGTGCCACCAGTGACCCGGGACACTACGAGCAGTACTTC.

The chain joins TRBV4-2 to TRBJ1-5; 7 bases match TRBD1. V was clipped by 6 bases and J by 0 bases; unmatched bases: 20. This CDR3 comprises 20 residues. Germline V gene data show CDR1 as LGHNA and CDR2 as YNFKEQ. CDR3 DNA sequence: TGTGCCAGCAGTCCTAATTACAGGGGAAGGGGGGGATATAGCAATCAGCCCCAGCATTTT. Translation gives CASSPNYRGRGGYSNQPQHF.

V usage is TRBV12-3 or TRBV12-4 and J usage is TRBJ1-4; D gene ambiguous. Trimming pared 6 bases from V and 13 bases from J, leaving 12 bases between. There are 11 residues in the CDR3. CDR3 coding DNA: TGTGCCAGCAGCGCCACATTTAGACTGTTTTTT. Protein product: CASSATFRLFF.

This clonotype came up a few times. V gene TRBV2 combines with J gene TRBJ2-2, with TRBD2 matching 13 bases. Trimming removed 6 bases from V and 3 bases from J; junction bases left unmatched: 1. The CDR3 spans 15 residues. CDR1 and CDR2 (germline): SNHLY, FYNNEI. The CDR3 sequence is CASRGLAGHTGELFF. The CDR3 region has the DNA TGTGCCAGCAGGGGACTAGCGGGACACACCGGGGAGCTGTTTTTT.

This chain joins TRBV7-2 and TRBJ2-5; the match to TRBD2 covers 11 bases. The germline V gene encodes CDR1 SGHTA and CDR2 FQGNSA. This CDR3 has 13 residues. J gave up 13 bases and V 0 bases, and 4 bases lay outside the gene matches. Here the CDR3 reads CASSLASGRAGYF. The CDR3 region has the DNA TGTGCCAGCAGCTTAGCTAGCGGGAGGGCCGGGTACTTC.

The genes are TRBV5-1 and TRBJ2-1; 11 nucleotides align to TRBD2. With V trimmed by 2 bases and J by 5 bases, 9 bases remained unmatched. Germline loops: CDR1 SGHRS, CDR2 YFSETQ. CDR3 length equals 17 residues. CDR3 nucleotides: TGCGCCAGCAGCTTTCGTCAGGGACTAGCGGTAAACAATGAGCAGTTCTTC. This sequence encodes CASSFRQGLAVNNEQFF. Variable domain in full (rest from reference TRBV5-1 and TRBJ2-1): KAGVTQTPRYLIKTRGQQVTLSCSPISGHRSVSWYQQTPGQGLQFLFEYFSETQRNKGNFPGRFSGRQFSNSRSEMNVSTLELGDSALYLCASSFRQGLAVNNEQFFGPGTRLTVL.

V usage is TRBV4-1 and J usage is TRBJ1-3; maybe TRBD1 (6 bases). With 2 bases removed from V and 4 bases from J, the gap between germline ends came to 21 bases. CDR3 size: 18 residues. Germline assignment: CDR1 MGHRA and CDR2 YSYEKL. The CDR3, as DNA: TGCGCCAGCAGCCAATATGGTAGGGGGGCCTTCTTCGGAAACACCATATATTTT. It codes for CASSQYGRGAFFGNTIYF.

The chain recombines TRBV12-3 or TRBV12-4 with TRBJ1-5; D gene unclear. The CDR3 sequence is 13 residues long. V was cut by 3 bases and J by 5 bases, with 8 bases left in between. CDR3: CASSFSSDQPQHF. CDR3 DNA: TGTGCCAGCAGTTTTAGCAGTGATCAGCCCCAGCATTTT.

This clonotype was detected only a few times. This chain joins TRBV2 and TRBJ2-7; 7 bases map to TRBD1. The CDR3 consists of 13 residues. V lost 8 bases and J lost 5; bases outside the gene matches: 9. The germline CDR1 and CDR2 sequences are SNHLY and FYNNEI. CDR3 residues: CASSRTGTNEQYF. CDR3 sequence (DNA): TGTGCCAGCTCGAGGACAGGCACCAACGAGCAGTACTTC.

In DNA, the CDR3 is TGTGCCAGCAGACCCGACAGTACCTACGAGCAGTACTTC. The encoded protein is CASRPDSTYEQYF. The J gene is TRBJ2-7, the V gene TRBV12-3 or TRBV12-4; weak D call: TRBD1 (5 bases). The CDR3 sequence is 13 residues long. The V end was cut by 6 bases, the J end by 2 bases, with 11 bases between.

This clonotype was detected a few times. The chain carries TRBV2 and TRBJ2-1; tentative D call: TRBD2 (6 bases). This CDR3 region has 14 residues. Germline CDR1 SNHLY, CDR2 FYNNEI. V gave up 7 bases and J gave up 5 bases, with 15 bases separating them. The CDR3 DNA follows: TGTGCCAGCATCTCCACTAGCATGCACAATGAGCAGTTCTTC. Translating gives CASISTSMHNEQFF.

The genes are TRBV30 and TRBJ2-7; tentative D call: TRBD1 (6 bases). Per germline, CDR1 GTSNPN and CDR2 SVGIG (reference sequence). Trimming removed 2 bases from V and 6 bases from J, with 11 bases in between. CDR3 size: 12 residues. The CDR3 loop reads CAWSTDSSEQYF. In nucleotides, the CDR3 is TGTGCCTGGAGTACGGACAGTTCCGAGCAGTACTTC.

The chain has TRBV25-1 and TRBJ1-1; D might be TRBD1 (5 bases). Germline V gene data show CDR1 as MGHDK and CDR2 as SYGVNS. V was trimmed by 5 bases and J by 2 bases, leaving 12 bases between them. CDR3 size: 14 residues. CDR3 nucleotide sequence: TGTGCCAGCAGTCCTGTGGGGACTAACACTGAAGCTTTCTTT. It yields the protein CASSPVGTNTEAFF.

This clonotype was detected a few times. The rearrangement links TRBV28 to TRBJ2-1; 13 bases match TRBD2. V lost 5 bases and J lost 6; bases outside the gene matches: 4. This CDR3 spans 15 amino acids. From germline, CDR1 is MDHEN and CDR2 SYDVKM. The CDR3 nucleotides are TGTGCCAGCAGTCTTTGGACTAGCGGGAGCAATGAGCAGTTCTTC. It specifies CASSLWTSGSNEQFF.

CDR3 sequence reads: CASSKGSGAVTYEQYF. CDR3 sequence (DNA): TGTGCCAGCAGCAAAGGGTCGGGGGCGGTTACCTACGAGCAGTACTTC. V usage is TRBV21-1 and J usage is TRBJ2-7; the table gives TRBD1 as D, unverified against the DNA. TRBV21-1 is labeled a pseudogene. This CDR3 is built from 16 residues.

This chain connects TRBV9 to TRBJ2-1; 8 nucleotides agree with TRBD2. V was clipped by 2 bases and J by 6 bases; unmatched bases: 7. This CDR3 is 15 amino acids long. From germline, CDR1 is SGDLS and CDR2 YYNGEE. The CDR3 sequence: CASSVYGRGSNEQFF. Here the CDR3 DNA reads TGTGCCAGCAGCGTGTACGGGAGGGGCTCCAATGAGCAGTTCTTC. The complete variable domain, with remaining parts taken from reference TRBV9 and TRBJ2-1, reads DSGVTQTPKHLITATGQRVTLRCSPRSGDLSVYWYQQSLDQGLQFLIQYYNGEERAKGNILERFSAQQFPDLHSELNLSSLELGDSALYFCASSVYGRGSNEQFFGPGTRLTVL.

V and J are TRBV7-9 and TRBJ2-5; D call uncertain. With 0 bases removed from V and 3 bases from J, the gap between germline ends came to 11 bases. CDR1 is SEHNR, CDR2 FQNEAQ, per germline (reference sequence). CDR3 size: 15 residues. The CDR3 bases are TGTGCCAGCAGCTTAGCGGAACATGTAAAAGAGACCCAGTACTTC. This sequence encodes CASSLAEHVKETQYF.

Only a few counts were recorded for this clonotype. The chain couples TRBV6-2 or TRBV6-3 to TRBJ2-7; the D gene is possibly TRBD1 (6 bases). The ends were cut back, 0 bases at V and 2 bases at J, with 8 bases in the middle. The CDR3 is 14 residues long. The germline V gene has CDR1 MNHEY and CDR2 SVGEGT. This CDR3 is CASSYSDRTYEQYF. The CDR3 nucleotides are TGTGCCAGCAGTTACTCGGACAGAACCTACGAGCAGTACTTC.